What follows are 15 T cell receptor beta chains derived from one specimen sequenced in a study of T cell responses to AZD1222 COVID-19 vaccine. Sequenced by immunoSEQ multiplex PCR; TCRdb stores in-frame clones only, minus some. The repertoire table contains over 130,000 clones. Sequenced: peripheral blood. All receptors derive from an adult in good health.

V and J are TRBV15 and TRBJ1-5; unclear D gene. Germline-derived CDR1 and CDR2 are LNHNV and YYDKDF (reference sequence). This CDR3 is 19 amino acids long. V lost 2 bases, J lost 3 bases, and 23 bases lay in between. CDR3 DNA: TGTGCCACCAGCAGACCCTTCGCCGCGGGAAACAGAGACAATCAGCCCCAGCATTTT. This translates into CATSRPFAAGNRDNQPQHF.

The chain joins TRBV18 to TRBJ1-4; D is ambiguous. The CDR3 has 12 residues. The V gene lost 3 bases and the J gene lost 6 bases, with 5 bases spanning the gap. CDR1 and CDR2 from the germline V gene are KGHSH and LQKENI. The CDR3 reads CASSPADEKLFF. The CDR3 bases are TGTGCCAGCTCACCCGCAGATGAAAAACTGTTTTTT. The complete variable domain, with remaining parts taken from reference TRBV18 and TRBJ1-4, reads NAGVMQNPRHLVRRRGQEARLRCSPMKGHSHVYWYRQLPEEGLKFMVYLQKENIIDESGMPKERFSAEFPKEGPSILRIQQVVRGDSAAYFCASSPADEKLFFGSGTQLSVL.

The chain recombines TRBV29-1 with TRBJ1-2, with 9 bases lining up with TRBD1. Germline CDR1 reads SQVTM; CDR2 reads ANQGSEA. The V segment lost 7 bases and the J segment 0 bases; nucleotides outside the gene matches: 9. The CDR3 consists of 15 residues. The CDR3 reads CSARTGVVANYGYTF. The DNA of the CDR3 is TGCAGCGCAAGGACAGGGGTGGTAGCTAACTATGGCTACACCTTC. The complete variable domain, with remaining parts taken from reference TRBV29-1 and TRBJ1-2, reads SAVISQKPSRDICQRGTSLTIQCQVDSQVTMMFWYRQQPGQSLTLIATANQGSEATYESGFVIDKFPISRPNLTFSTLTVSNMSPEDSSIYLCSARTGVVANYGYTFGSGTRLTVV.

The chain's CDR3 is CASSPRPRDRGEKLFF. CDR3 sequence (DNA): TGCGCCAGCAGCCCACGACCCCGGGACAGAGGCGAAAAACTGTTTTTT. The V gene is TRBV4-1, the J gene TRBJ1-4, with 7 bases aligning to TRBD1. Germline V gene lookup returns CDR1 MGHRA and CDR2 YSYEKL. This CDR3 is built from 16 residues. V was pared by 4 bases and J by 8 bases, with 13 bases of the junction left unmatched.

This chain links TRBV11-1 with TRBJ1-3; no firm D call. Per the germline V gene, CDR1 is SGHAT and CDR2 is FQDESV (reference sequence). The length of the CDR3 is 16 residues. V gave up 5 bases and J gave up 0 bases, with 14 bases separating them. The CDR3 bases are TGTGCCAGCAGCCGAACCGGACCGGCCTCTGGAAACACCATATATTTT. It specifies CASSRTGPASGNTIYF.

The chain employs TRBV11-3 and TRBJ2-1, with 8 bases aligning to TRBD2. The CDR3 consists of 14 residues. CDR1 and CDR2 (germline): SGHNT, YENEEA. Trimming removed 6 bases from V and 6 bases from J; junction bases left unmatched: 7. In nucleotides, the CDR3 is TGTGCCAGCAGAGATCGAACTAGCGGCAATGAGCAGTTCTTC. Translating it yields CASRDRTSGNEQFF.

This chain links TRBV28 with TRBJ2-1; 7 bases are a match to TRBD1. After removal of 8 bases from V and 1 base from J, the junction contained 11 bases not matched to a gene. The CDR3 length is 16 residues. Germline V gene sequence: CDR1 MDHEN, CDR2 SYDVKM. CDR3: CASLPPARGSYNEQFF. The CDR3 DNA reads TGTGCCAGCTTACCGCCGGCCAGGGGGTCCTACAATGAGCAGTTCTTC.

DNA of the CDR3: TGCGCCAGCAGTGGAACAGGGGACTATGGCTACACCTTC. This sequence encodes CASSGTGDYGYTF. The chain links TRBV10-2 to TRBJ1-2; TRBD1 aligns across 7 bases. The CDR3 loop spans 13 amino acids. Germline V gene sequence: CDR1 WSHSY, CDR2 SAAADI. The V gene end was trimmed by 4 bases and the J gene end by 3 bases; junction bases not matched to a gene: 2.

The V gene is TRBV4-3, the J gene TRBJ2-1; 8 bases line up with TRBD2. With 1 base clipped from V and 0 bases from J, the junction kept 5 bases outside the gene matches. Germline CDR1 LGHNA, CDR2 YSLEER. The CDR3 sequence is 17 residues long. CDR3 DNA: TGCGCCAGCAGCCAAGCCTTAAGCGGGAGCTCCTACAATGAGCAGTTCTTC. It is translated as CASSQALSGSSYNEQFF.

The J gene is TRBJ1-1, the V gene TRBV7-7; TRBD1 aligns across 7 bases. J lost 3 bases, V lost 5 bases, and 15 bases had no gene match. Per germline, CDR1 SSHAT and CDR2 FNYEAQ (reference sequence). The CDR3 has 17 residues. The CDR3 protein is CASSIPEGARLDTEAFF. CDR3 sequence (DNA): TGTGCCAGCAGCATCCCTGAGGGGGCGCGTTTGGACACTGAAGCTTTCTTT. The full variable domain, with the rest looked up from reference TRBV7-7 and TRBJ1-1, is GAGVSQSPRYKVTKRGQDVTLRCDPISSHATLYWYQQALGQGPEFLTYFNYEAQPDKSGLPSDRFSAERPEGSISTLTIQRTEQRDSAMYRCASSIPEGARLDTEAFFGQGTRLTVV.

The CDR3 spells CASSRNTGYGEKLFF. The CDR3 bases are TGTGCCAGTAGCAGAAACACAGGGTACGGCGAAAAACTGTTTTTT. The chain links TRBV19 to TRBJ1-4; TRBD1 is a possible D gene (6 bases). The CDR3 spans 15 residues. Germline V CDR1 and CDR2: LNHDA, SQIVND (reference sequence). V was shortened by 6 bases and J by 8 bases, with 19 bases between the two germline ends.

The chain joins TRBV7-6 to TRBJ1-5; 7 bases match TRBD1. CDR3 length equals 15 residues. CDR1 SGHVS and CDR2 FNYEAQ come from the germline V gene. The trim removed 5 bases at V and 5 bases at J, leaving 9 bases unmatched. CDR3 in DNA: TGTGCCAGCAGCCTAGAGACAGGGACGGATCAGCCCCAGCATTTT. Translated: CASSLETGTDQPQHF. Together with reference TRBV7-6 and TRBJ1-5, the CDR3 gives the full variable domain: GAGVSQSPRYKVTKRGQDVALRCDPISGHVSLYWYRQALGQGPEFLTYFNYEAQQDKSGLPNDRFSAERPEGSISTLTIQRTEQRDSAMYRCASSLETGTDQPQHFGDGTRLSIL.

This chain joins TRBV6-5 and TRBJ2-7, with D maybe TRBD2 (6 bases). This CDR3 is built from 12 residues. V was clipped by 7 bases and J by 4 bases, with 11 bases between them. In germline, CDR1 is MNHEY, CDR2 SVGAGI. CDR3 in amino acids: CASKPRGYEQYF. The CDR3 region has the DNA TGTGCCAGCAAGCCCCGGGGGTACGAGCAGTACTTC.

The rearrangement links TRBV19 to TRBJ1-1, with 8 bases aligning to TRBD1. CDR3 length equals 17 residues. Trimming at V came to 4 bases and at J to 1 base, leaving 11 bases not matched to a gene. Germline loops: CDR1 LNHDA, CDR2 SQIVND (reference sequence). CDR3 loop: CASSTPGWTGRNTEAFF. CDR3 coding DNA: TGTGCCAGTAGTACCCCCGGTTGGACAGGGAGGAACACTGAAGCTTTCTTT.

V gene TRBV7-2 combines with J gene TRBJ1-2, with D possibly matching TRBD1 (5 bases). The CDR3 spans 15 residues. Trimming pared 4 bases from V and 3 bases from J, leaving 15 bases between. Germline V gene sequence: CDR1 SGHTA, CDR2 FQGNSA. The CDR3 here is CASSSRRWGYYGYTF. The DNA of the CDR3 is TGTGCCAGCAGCTCAAGGCGGTGGGGGTACTATGGCTACACCTTC.